One sample yielded the 25 T cell receptor beta chains listed below, sequenced in a study of blood T cell repertoires in COVID-19. Sequencing used immunoSEQ multiplex PCR; TCRdb keeps in-frame clones, though not all of them. The table lists approximately 240,000 clones, 84% of them singletons. Source material: peripheral blood. The source of these receptors is a man aged 50-60 years with acute or convalescent COVID-19.

This clone was found a few times. This chain uses TRBV15 with TRBJ1-2; the D gene is possibly TRBD1 (6 bases). The CDR3 extends over 13 amino acids. From germline, CDR1 is LNHNV and CDR2 YYDKDF (reference sequence). With 3 bases removed from V and 4 bases from J, the gap between germline ends came to 9 bases. The CDR3 DNA reads as TGTGCCACCAGCAGGTCACAGGGCTATGGCTACACCTTC. Encoded protein: CATSRSQGYGYTF.

The chain recombines TRBV5-6 with TRBJ1-2; TRBD1 agrees at 7 bases. J lost 2 bases, V lost 4 bases, and 17 bases had no gene match. Germline V gene data show CDR1 as SGHDT and CDR2 as YYEEEE. This CDR3 is 18 amino acids long. Here the CDR3 reads CASSTPTTRDRENYGYTF. For the CDR3, the DNA is TGTGCCAGCAGCACCCCAACGACTCGCGACAGGGAGAACTATGGCTACACCTTC.

CDR3 coding DNA: TGTGCCAGCCGGTTAAGACTAGCTATGACCTACGAGCAGTACTTC. Translated, it gives CASRLRLAMTYEQYF. This rearrangement joins TRBV27 to TRBJ2-7, with 7 positions matching TRBD2. This CDR3 has 15 amino acids. V lost 8 bases, J lost 2 bases, and 12 bases stayed unmatched. Germline V gene lookup returns CDR1 MNHEY and CDR2 SMNVEV (reference sequence).

This sequence joins TRBV9 and TRBJ1-2; no definite D call. Trimming pared 3 bases from V and 8 bases from J, leaving 20 bases between. The CDR3 is made up of 15 amino acids. Germline V lookup: CDR1 SGDLS, CDR2 YYNGEE. CDR3 residues: CASSAQAEGLWGYTF. CDR3 sequence (DNA): TGTGCCAGCAGCGCCCAGGCCGAAGGACTATGGGGCTACACCTTC.

V and J are TRBV3-1 (or the pseudogene TRBV3-2) and TRBJ1-2; no reliable D call. Germline V gives CDR1 LGHDT, CDR2 YNNKEL (reference sequence). V was shortened by 4 bases and J by 8 bases, with 11 bases between the two germline ends. The CDR3 runs 12 residues. CDR3 nucleotides: TGTGCCAGCAGCCCAGAACCGGGGGGCTACACCTTC. Translation gives CASSPEPGGYTF.

J is TRBJ1-3 and V is TRBV2; D ambiguous. Germline V CDR1 and CDR2: SNHLY, FYNNEI. Trimming took off 3 bases at V and 0 bases at J, with 6 bases between the two ends. The CDR3 is 14 amino acids. The CDR3 region has the DNA TGTGCCAGCAGTGACGTCAGCTCTGGAAACACCATATATTTT. Residues: CASSDVSSGNTIYF.

The chain has TRBV5-6 and TRBJ2-7; D is perhaps TRBD1 (5 bases). The V gene lost 0 bases and the J gene lost 4 bases, with 11 bases spanning the gap. In germline, CDR1 is SGHDT, CDR2 YYEEEE. The CDR3 runs to 14 residues. The CDR3 DNA sequence: TGTGCCAGCAGCTTGGTTCTAGGGGCGTACGAGCAGTACTTC. It yields the protein CASSLVLGAYEQYF. Full variable domain (outside the CDR3, taken from reference TRBV5-6 and TRBJ2-7): DAGVTQSPTHLIKTRGQQVTLRCSPKSGHDTVSWYQQALGQGPQFIFQYYEEEERQRGNFPDRFSGHQFPNYSSELNVNALLLGDSALYLCASSLVLGAYEQYFGPGTRLTVT.

The chain recombines TRBV4-2 with TRBJ1-2, with D unclear. CDR3 length equals 15 residues. Germline V gene sequence: CDR1 LGHNA, CDR2 YNFKEQ. The V end was cut by 5 bases, the J end by 6 bases, with 19 bases between. Here the CDR3 DNA reads TGTGCCAGCAGCAAGCCTGGACCGGACTTGAATGGCTACACCTTC. Translated: CASSKPGPDLNGYTF.

The chain recombines TRBV4-1 with TRBJ1-1, with 8 bases lining up with TRBD1. CDR3 length: 15 amino acids. Trimming cost V 2 bases and J 4 bases; bases outside gene matches: 6. CDR1 is MGHRA and CDR2 is YSYEKL in the germline V gene. DNA for the CDR3: TGCGCCAGCAGCCAACTAGGACAGGGAATCACTGAAGCTTTCTTT. Amino acids: CASSQLGQGITEAFF.

The chain carries TRBV30 and TRBJ2-1; D is possibly TRBD1 (5 bases). The germline V and J ends were trimmed by 4 bases and 0 bases, with 22 bases remaining between them. The CDR3 consists of 18 residues. Germline V gene data show CDR1 as GTSNPN and CDR2 as SVGIG (reference sequence). Here the CDR3 DNA reads TGTGCCTGGATTAGGGGCGCGAAACTGTCCAGCTCCTACAATGAGCAGTTCTTC. It yields the protein CAWIRGAKLSSSYNEQFF.

The gene calls are TRBV7-9 and TRBJ2-7; possible D gene TRBD2, 6 bases. V shed 7 bases and J shed 3 bases, with 13 bases lying between them. CDR3 length equals 13 residues. CDR1 SEHNR and CDR2 FQNEAQ come from the germline V gene (reference sequence). The CDR3 DNA sequence: TGTGCCAGCAACCCCCAGGGACTCTACGAGCAGTACTTC. Amino acid sequence: CASNPQGLYEQYF.

V usage is TRBV30 and J usage is TRBJ1-3; TRBD1 aligns across 9 bases. This CDR3 region has 14 residues. Germline trimming cut 3 bases from V and 3 bases from J; bases unmatched to any gene: 3. The germline V gene encodes CDR1 GTSNPN and CDR2 SVGIG (reference sequence). DNA for the CDR3: TGTGCCTGGAGGGGACAGGGATTTGGAAACACCATATATTTT. It encodes CAWRGQGFGNTIYF. The full variable domain, its missing parts supplied by reference TRBV30 and TRBJ1-3, is SQTIHQWPATLVQPVGSPLSLECTVEGTSNPNLYWYRQAAGRGLQLLFYSVGIGQISSEVPQNLSASRPQDRQFILSSKKLLLSDSGFYLCAWRGQGFGNTIYFGEGSWLTVV.

J is TRBJ1-6 and V is TRBV25-1; D call uncertain. V shed 0 bases and J shed 7 bases, with 10 bases lying between them. Germline CDR1 and CDR2: MGHDK and SYGVNS. This CDR3 has 15 residues. DNA of the CDR3: TGTGCCAGCAGTGAATATAACGTCCAGAATTCACCCCTCCACTTT. Translated: CASSEYNVQNSPLHF.

The chain employs TRBV3-1 (or the pseudogene TRBV3-2) and TRBJ2-7; D remains ambiguous. The V end lost 3 bases, the J end lost 0 bases, and 3 bases lay between the germline ends. From germline, CDR1 is LGHDT and CDR2 YNNKEL (reference sequence). The CDR3 totals 12 residues. Here the CDR3 DNA reads TGTGCCAGCAGCCACTACTCCTACGAGCAGTACTTC. Protein sequence: CASSHYSYEQYF.

The chain has TRBV9 and TRBJ2-3, with TRBD2 matching over 9 bases. CDR3 length equals 19 residues. CDR1 and CDR2 (germline): SGDLS, YYNGEE. The V and J ends lost 4 bases and 0 bases, in that order; junction bases with no gene match: 15. The CDR3 bases are TGTGCCAGCAGCCGTAGCGGGGGTTGGCGACAGTCTAGCACAGATACGCAGTATTTT. This sequence encodes CASSRSGGWRQSSTDTQYF.

The chain recombines TRBV5-1 with TRBJ1-1; 7 bases agree with TRBD1. This CDR3 contains 14 residues. The germline V gene has CDR1 SGHRS and CDR2 YFSETQ. V gave up 3 bases and J gave up 8 bases; unmatched junction bases: 10. This chain's CDR3 is CASSSGQLTGEAFF. The CDR3 region has the DNA TGCGCCAGCAGCTCGGGACAGCTGACGGGCGAAGCTTTCTTT.

This chain links TRBV28 with TRBJ2-1, with D maybe TRBD2 (6 bases). Germline lookup yields CDR1 MDHEN and CDR2 SYDVKM. V lost 6 bases and J lost 10, with 13 bases in between. The CDR3 spans 12 residues. CDR3 coding DNA: TGTGCCAGCAGCCAAATCGGAGGGGAGCAGTTCTTC. Amino acid sequence: CASSQIGGEQFF. Full variable domain (missing parts from reference TRBV28 and TRBJ2-1): DVKVTQSSRYLVKRTGEKVFLECVQDMDHENMFWYRQDPGLGLRLIYFSYDVKMKEKGDIPEGYSVSREKKERFSLILESASTNQTSMYLCASSQIGGEQFFGPGTRLTVL.

This clone was seen once. The chain couples TRBV3-1 (or the pseudogene TRBV3-2) to TRBJ1-2; TRBD1 aligns across 11 bases. Germline V gene lookup returns CDR1 LGHDT and CDR2 YNNKEL (reference sequence). The V segment lost 5 bases and the J segment 8 bases; nucleotides outside the gene matches: 7. The CDR3 totals 14 residues. The CDR3, as DNA: TGTGCCAGCAGCGCCGGACAGGGGGCGCGAGGCTACACCTTC. It yields the protein CASSAGQGARGYTF.

The chain uses TRBV5-1 and TRBJ1-3; D unresolved. The germline V gene encodes CDR1 SGHRS and CDR2 YFSETQ. This CDR3 contains 13 residues. Trimming pared 4 bases from V and 2 bases from J, leaving 7 bases between. CDR3 nucleotide sequence: TGCGCCAGCAGCCGAGGAACTGGAAACACCATATATTTT. It encodes CASSRGTGNTIYF.

The chain is built from TRBV20-1 and TRBJ2-5; tentative D call: TRBD2 (5 bases). The ends were cut back, 3 bases at V and 4 bases at J, with 18 bases in the middle. The germline CDR1 and CDR2 sequences are DFQATT and SNEGSKA (reference sequence). This CDR3 is 15 amino acids long. This CDR3 is CSASRGLFRGETQYF. The CDR3 DNA reads TGCAGTGCTAGTCGAGGACTTTTTCGGGGAGAGACCCAGTACTTC.

The chain employs TRBV20-1 and TRBJ2-3; 8 nucleotides agree with TRBD1. The V gene end was trimmed by 3 bases and the J gene end by 4 bases; junction bases not matched to a gene: 12. The length of the CDR3 is 16 residues. CDR1 DFQATT and CDR2 SNEGSKA come from the germline V gene (reference sequence). The CDR3, as DNA: TGCAGTGCTAGTCTCGTCAGGGGGCGAGAGGCAGATACGCAGTATTTT. This gives the protein CSASLVRGREADTQYF.

The V gene is TRBV6-5, the J gene TRBJ1-1; TRBD1 agrees at 7 bases. V lost 5 bases, J lost 5 bases, and 5 bases stayed unmatched. The CDR3 sequence is 13 residues long. Germline V gene lookup returns CDR1 MNHEY and CDR2 SVGAGI. The CDR3 DNA is TGTGCCAGCAGTCTCGAGGGGGCTACTGAAGCTTTCTTT. This translates into CASSLEGATEAFF.

This chain joins TRBV6-6 and TRBJ2-7, with 12 positions matching TRBD2. Germline lookup yields CDR1 MNHNY and CDR2 SVGAGI (reference sequence). The CDR3 covers 16 residues. V shed 4 bases and J 5 bases; nucleotides not matched to a gene: 9. The CDR3 reads CASSSLAGGPGDEQYF. The CDR3 nucleotides read TGTGCCAGCAGTTCTCTAGCGGGAGGGCCCGGGGACGAGCAGTACTTC.

The rearrangement uses TRBV10-3 and TRBJ1-1; maybe TRBD1 (5 bases). The CDR3 runs 21 residues. Trimming pared 3 bases from V and 0 bases from J, leaving 29 bases between. The germline V gene encodes CDR1 ENHRY and CDR2 SYGVKD. The CDR3 DNA reads TGTGCCATCAGTGACCCCGACTTCTCGACAGATAAAGGAACTCTGAACACTGAAGCTTTCTTT. Residues: CAISDPDFSTDKGTLNTEAFF.

This chain connects TRBV2 to TRBJ2-4, with D possibly matching TRBD2 (5 bases). CDR1 SNHLY and CDR2 FYNNEI come from the germline V gene. V was pared by 10 bases and J by 1 base, with 11 bases between. This CDR3 is 13 amino acids long. The CDR3 sequence: CATAPGAKNIQYF. For the CDR3, the DNA is TGTGCCACGGCACCGGGGGCCAAAAACATTCAGTACTTC.